The next 6 T cell receptor beta chains were all read from a single sample in a study of blood T cell repertoires in COVID-19. Sequencing used immunoSEQ multiplex PCR; TCRdb keeps in-frame clones, though not all of them. In the table there are under 450,000 clones, about 89% of which are singletons. The sequenced material came from PBMCs or T cells enriched from blood (not recorded which). The receptor set was obtained from a man aged 30 to 45 who had recovered from COVID-19.

The chain has TRBV5-6 and TRBJ2-5; TRBD1 is a possible D gene (5 bases). The CDR3 has 14 residues. Per the germline V gene, CDR1 is SGHDT and CDR2 is YYEEEE. Trimming took off 4 bases at V and 1 base at J, with 11 bases between the two ends. In DNA form, the CDR3 reads TGTGCCAGCAGCGGTCCCCAGGGCCAAGAGACCCAGTACTTC. It translates to CASSGPQGQETQYF.

The V gene is TRBV19, the J gene TRBJ2-1, with 8 bases matching TRBD2. The CDR3 sequence is 13 residues long. Per the germline V gene, CDR1 is LNHDA and CDR2 is SQIVND (reference sequence). Trimming took 10 bases from V and 2 from J; bases not matched to a gene: 4. CDR3 region: CATTSDTYNEQFF. For the CDR3, the DNA is TGTGCCACGACTAGCGATACCTACAATGAGCAGTTCTTC.

The chain carries TRBV27 and TRBJ1-6, with D possibly being TRBD1 (5 bases). Deletions cut 6 bases from V and 9 bases from J, with 9 bases between. This CDR3 comprises 12 residues. Germline V lookup: CDR1 MNHEY, CDR2 SMNVEV (reference sequence). The CDR3, as DNA: TGTGCCAGCAGGGGGCCCGGTTCACCCCTCCACTTT. This sequence encodes CASRGPGSPLHF.

This sequence joins TRBV5-6 and TRBJ1-5, with 7 bases matching TRBD1. V dropped 3 bases and J dropped 5; count of bases not matched to a gene: 8. Germline V gene lookup returns CDR1 SGHDT and CDR2 YYEEEE. This CDR3 region has 15 residues. The CDR3 protein is CASSSVGTADQPQHF. CDR3 sequence (DNA): TGTGCCAGCAGCTCGGTCGGGACAGCGGATCAGCCCCAGCATTTT.

This chain links TRBV5-6 with TRBJ1-1, with a possible D match to TRBD1 (6 bases). V lost 4 bases, J lost 2 bases, and 9 bases lay in between. The CDR3 consists of 13 residues. Germline V gene data show CDR1 as SGHDT and CDR2 as YYEEEE. The CDR3 DNA reads as TGTGCCAGCAGCGGACAGCCCAACACTGAAGCTTTCTTT. It translates to CASSGQPNTEAFF.

This clone was seen just once. The chain is built from TRBV7-9 and TRBJ1-5, with 7 nucleotides matching TRBD1. CDR3 length: 15 amino acids. V gave up 5 bases and J gave up 4 bases; unmatched junction bases: 8. Germline CDR1 SEHNR, CDR2 FQNEAQ (reference sequence). The CDR3: CASSPSGTANQPQHF. Written as DNA, the CDR3 is TGTGCCAGCAGCCCGTCCGGGACAGCAAATCAGCCCCAGCATTTT.